The entry that follows covers one TCR beta chain sequence. As originally analysed: Amplification with reference gene primers provided the estimates of nucleated cell counts. Sequenced by immunoSEQ multiplex PCR; TCRdb stores in-frame clones only, minus some. V, J and clone size reflect that table, while D and trimming were determined from the DNA. Of some 120,000 clones listed, 75% to 90% were seen once; the top ten hold under 3%. The germline V gene encodes CDR1 SGDLS and CDR2 YYNGEE. This CDR3 is 17 amino acids long. The junction had 7 bases not matched to a gene; V was cut back by 0 bases and J by 2 bases. This entry comes from a study of blood T cell repertoires in COVID-19. Study-level background: The study drew acute and convalescent COVID-19 samples from the United States, Italy and Spain. From T cells, B-cell-depleted T cells, or PBMCs came the material, which was cDNA or gDNA.

The chain combines TRBV9 with TRBJ2-5; 10 nucleotides agree with TRBD2. The sequence derives from a man under 40 with acute or convalescent COVID-19. Sequences were obtained from peripheral blood. Written as DNA, the CDR3 is TGTGCCAGCAGCGTAGGAGCGGGGGGGCCGGGGCAAGAGACCCAGTACTTC. The encoded protein is CASSVGAGGPGQETQYF.